This TCR beta chain was observed in a study of regulatory T cells. V lost 5 bases and J lost 6; bases outside the gene matches: 8. From germline, CDR1 is MNHNY and CDR2 SVGAGI (reference sequence). The CDR3 runs 14 residues. This clone was observed a single time. What it binds is unknown. Notes on the study in general: Hydrophobic residues at CDR3 positions 6 and 7 were enriched in conventional CD4+ T cells of CD3G-deficient patients.

CD4+ T cells were divided by sorting: CD25-high CD127-low Tregs, CD25-low CD127-high conventional cells. Primers: 52 TRBV forward and 13 TRBJ reverse. Here immunoSEQ multiplex PCR was the method, and the copy in TCRdb shows in-frame clones only, minus some. The table shows some 38,000 clones, with about 91% occurring only once. V usage is TRBV6-6 and J usage is TRBJ2-7; 9 nucleotides line up with TRBD2. This TCR was sampled from a person under 30 with CD3G deficiency. The sequenced material came from conventional CD4+ T cells sorted from blood. Here the CDR3 DNA reads TGTGCCAGCAGTCAACCGGGACTAGCCTCCGAGCAGTACTTC. This codes for CASSQPGLASEQYF.